This TCR beta chain is drawn from a study of T cells in pancreatic ductal adenocarcinoma. General observations from the study: Compared with tumor, blood showed more total productive templates and around 8-fold more clonotypes. Mean clonality was approximately 0.1 in tumors and 0.07 to 0.075 in blood, not significantly different. This surgical cohort overrepresents the minority presenting with early-stage disease.

The selected patients with pancreatic ductal adenocarcinoma had surgery but no neoadjuvant therapy. The CDR3 contains 15 residues. The germline V gene encodes CDR1 SGHTA and CDR2 FQGNSA. Trimming took off 5 bases at V and 0 bases at J, with 11 bases between the two ends. Worth noting for this clone: What it recognizes is unknown.

Sequenced by immunoSEQ multiplex PCR; TCRdb stores in-frame clones only, minus some. This table holds 85,000 to 120,000 clones, 90% to 95% found once. The rearrangement links TRBV7-2 to TRBJ1-3; D is possibly TRBD1 (6 bases). Sequences were obtained from PBMCs. The TCR sequence derives from a human donor with pancreatic ductal adenocarcinoma. The CDR3, as DNA: TGTGCCAGCAGCGCAACAGGGACCTCTGGAAACACCATATATTTT. Translation gives CASSATGTSGNTIYF.